The clone carrying this T cell receptor (beta chain) was seen ten or more times. Antigen unknown. CDR1 is LGHDT and CDR2 is YNNKEL in the germline V gene (reference sequence). The CDR3 length is 11 residues. The V end lost 1 base, the J end lost 15 bases, and 10 bases lay between the germline ends. These data are taken from a study of regulatory T cells in long-lasting Graves disease. Regarding the study as a whole: Repertoires from persistent disease leaned toward TRBV28, TRBJ1-2 and TRBJ2-5.

Libraries of TCR beta came from iRepertoire HTBI primers plus Arm-PCR of CDR3 regions. TCRdb processed the multiplex PCR reads anew with MiXCR; each CDR3 protein has one entry. The sample yields about 430,000 distinct CDR3 sequences, around a fifth seen once. As for time point: persistent/refractory GD, antithyroid drugs over 5 years with positive TRAb. Generation of the TCR library employed RNA extracted from PBMCs. Patient provenance is recorded as an endocrinology department in Xi'an, China. The material sequenced was peripheral blood mononuclear cells (PBMCs), taken when the disease was refractory, from a patient treated with antithyroid drugs. The chain recombines TRBV3-1 with TRBJ2-1; D is perhaps TRBD2 (6 bases). This TCR came from a female donor with Graves disease. DNA for the CDR3: TGTGCCAGCAGCCAAGGGCGGGATTGGTTCTTC. Translated: CASSQGRDWFF.